Each of the 28 T cell receptor beta chains below was sequenced from the same sample in a study of tumor and adjacent non-tumor tissue in lung cancer. The library came from three nested PCR rounds adapted from ARM-PCR protocols. MiXCR was run by TCRdb on the multiplex PCR reads, yielding one entry per CDR3 protein. The repertoire holds approximately 68,000 distinct CDR3 sequences, with approximately 73% as singletons. No cell sorting was done before RNA was extracted from the tissue. The source material was lung tumor tissue. These receptors all come from a man aged 55 to 69 with non-small cell lung cancer.

This clonotype appeared a few times. Compared with germline, one end of the junction differs, possibly owing to a read error. The V call is TRBV11-2, the J call TRBJ2-5; D is ambiguous. Germline V gene sequence: CDR1 SGHAT, CDR2 FQNNGV. The CDR3 runs 12 residues. The CDR3 nucleotides read TGTGCCAGCCGACTGACGAAGGAGACCCACTACTTC. This codes for CASRLTKETHYF.

This clonotype was counted at least ten times. V and J are TRBV30 and TRBJ1-5, with D tentatively TRBD1 (6 bases). Per germline, CDR1 GTSNPN and CDR2 SVGIG (reference sequence). V was pared by 0 bases and J by 3 bases, with 15 bases between. The CDR3 length is 16 residues. The CDR3 nucleotides read TGTGCCTGGAGTGTAGCTCGGACAGACAACAATCAGCCCCAGCATTTT. This sequence encodes CAWSVARTDNNQPQHF. Supplemented by reference TRBV30 and TRBJ1-5, the full variable domain reads SQTIHQWPATLVQPVGSPLSLECTVEGTSNPNLYWYRQAAGRGLQLLFYSVGIGQISSEVPQNLSASRPQDRQFILSSKKLLLSDSGFYLCAWSVARTDNNQPQHFGDGTRLSIL.

Relative to its sample, this clonotype is medium-sized. This chain uses TRBV10-2 with TRBJ1-1; D possibly corresponds to TRBD1 (6 bases). Trimming removed 6 bases from V and 5 bases from J, with 13 bases in between. The CDR3 length is 13 residues. Per germline, CDR1 WSHSY and CDR2 SAAADI. This chain's CDR3 is CASRYRAGTEAFF. In DNA, the CDR3 is TGCGCCAGCAGGTACAGGGCTGGGACTGAAGCTTTCTTT.

The V and J genes are TRBV29-1 and TRBJ2-3; D remains unclear. Between the trimmed V and J ends, which lost 6 bases and 7 bases, there was a span of 14 bases. There are 12 residues in the CDR3. Looked up from germline, CDR1 is SQVTM and CDR2 is ANQGSEA. CDR3 sequence (DNA): TGCAGCGTACCCGAGCTGAGTAATACGCAGTATTTT. It yields the protein CSVPELSNTQYF.

As regards this clonotype: A much more abundant neighbour one base away suggests this may be a read error. The CDR3 does not close with the conserved phenylalanine or tryptophan, likely indicating a read error. The rearrangement joins TRBV5-6 to TRBJ2-1; 8 bases match TRBD2. Germline V CDR1 and CDR2: SGHDT, YYEEEE. The CDR3 is made up of 17 amino acids. V lost 4 bases, J lost 3 bases, and 12 bases stayed unmatched. CDR3: CASSQTTAGGHYNEQFL. CDR3 sequence (DNA): TGTGCCAGCAGCCAAACTACGGCGGGAGGCCACTACAATGAGCAGTTCCTC.

As regards this clonotype: Sequence at one end of the junction differs from germline and may be a read error. This chain uses TRBV29-1 with TRBJ2-5, with unresolved D. The CDR3 is 10 amino acids. Germline V gene sequence: CDR1 SQVTM, CDR2 ANQGSEA. CDR3 nucleotide sequence: TGCTGCGTTGCAGAGGAGACCCAGTACTTC. Translation: CCVAEETQYF.

The gene calls are TRBV29-1 and TRBJ1-1; 7 bases agree with TRBD1. The CDR3 extends over 13 amino acids. The germline CDR1 and CDR2 sequences are SQVTM and ANQGSEA. V lost 7 bases to trimming and J lost 14 bases; unmatched junction nucleotides: 19. CDR3 sequence: CSASAGGDTETFF. CDR3 nucleotide sequence: TGCAGCGCCTCGGCAGGGGGGGACACTGAGACCTTCTTT.

This clonotype is judged medium-sized. The rearrangement uses TRBV11-3 and TRBJ2-1; D perhaps matches TRBD1 (6 bases). V was trimmed by 5 bases and J by 9 bases, leaving 17 bases between them. The CDR3 is made up of 14 amino acids. Germline values: CDR1 SGHNT, CDR2 YENEEA. The DNA of the CDR3 is TGTGCCAGCAGCCTCGGTGGCGAAGGGGGTGAGCAGTTCTTC. It translates to CASSLGGEGGEQFF.

This clonotype was counted between two and nine times. The chain employs TRBV11-1 and TRBJ1-1; D remains unclear. The CDR3 covers 13 residues. The germline V gene has CDR1 SGHAT and CDR2 FQDESV (reference sequence). The CDR3 protein is CGSSLAPGTEAFF. The CDR3 DNA reads as TGTGGCAGTAGCTTAGCGCCGGGGACTGAAGCTTTCTTT.

Concerning this clonotype itself: Given the absence of the conserved phenylalanine or tryptophan at the CDR3 end, a read error is likely. This sequence joins TRBV5-6 and TRBJ2-7; D might be TRBD2 (6 bases). The germline CDR1 and CDR2 sequences are SGHDT and YYEEEE. The CDR3 is 15 amino acids. CDR3 residues: CASSSGVGEVYEQYL. The CDR3 DNA follows: TGCGCCAGCAGCTCCGGGGTGGGGGAGGTCTACGAGCAGTACTTA.

The chain carries TRBV20-1 and TRBJ2-3, with D maybe TRBD2 (5 bases). Germline CDR1 DFQATT, CDR2 SNEGSKA (reference sequence). Trimming pared 1 base from V and 15 bases from J, leaving 20 bases between. The CDR3 spans 13 residues. CDR3 in DNA: TGCAGTGCTAGAGGGAAGTTGGGAGATATGCAATATTTT. Translating it yields CSARGKLGDMQYF.

Notes on this clonotype: Sequence at one end of the junction differs from germline and may be a read error. This chain links TRBV20-1 with TRBJ1-2; D uncertain. Germline V gives CDR1 DFQATT, CDR2 SNEGSKA (reference sequence). The CDR3 covers 13 residues. The CDR3: CSAPGFKPSGYTF. The CDR3 bases are TGCAGTGCCCCTGGCTTCAAACCCTCAGGCTACACGTTC.

The V call is TRBV12-3 or TRBV12-4, the J call TRBJ2-7, with 11 bases fitting TRBD2. V lost 7 bases, J lost 5 bases, and 7 bases stayed unmatched. The CDR3 covers 14 residues. This CDR3 reads CASKPTSGRNEQYF. CDR3 coding DNA: TGTGCCAGCAAACCCACTAGCGGGAGAAACGAGCAGTACTTC.

With regard to this clonotype: The junction departs from germline at one end; a sequencing error may be responsible. This chain connects TRBV6-5 to TRBJ2-2, with D uncertain. From germline, CDR1 is MNHEY and CDR2 SVGAGI. The CDR3 has 12 residues. CDR3 sequence: CASTYRGRELFF. DNA of the CDR3: TGTGCCAGCACTTACAGAGGACGAGAGCTGTTTTTT.

About this clonotype itself: The junction does not match germline at one end; this may be a read error. The V gene is TRBV6-5, the J gene TRBJ2-5; 9 positions match TRBD2. The CDR3 loop spans 19 amino acids. Germline values: CDR1 MNHEY, CDR2 SVGAGI. The CDR3 protein is CANSYSISGSPFSIETQYF. The CDR3 region has the DNA TGTGCCAACAGTTACTCGATTAGCGGGAGTCCTTTTAGTATCGAGACCCAGTACTTC.

The chain has TRBV11-2 and TRBJ2-4; TRBD2 might be the D (6 bases). V lost 5 bases, J lost 7 bases, and 15 bases lay in between. Germline V gene sequence: CDR1 SGHAT, CDR2 FQNNGV. CDR3 size: 14 residues. The chain's CDR3 is CASSPGSAGNIQYF. CDR3 nucleotide sequence: TGTGCCAGCAGCCCAGGGTCCGCGGGGAACATTCAGTACTTC.

Of note for this clonotype: As the CDR3 is not closed by the conserved phenylalanine or tryptophan, this likely results from a read error. In nucleotides, the CDR3 is TGTGCCAGGAGTTACGGGCAGGGAGGCAATCAGCCCCAGCATTCT. Protein: CARSYGQGGNQPQHS. V is TRBV6-5 and J is TRBJ1-5, with D maybe TRBD1 (5 bases). The CDR3 totals 15 residues. Germline V gives CDR1 MNHEY, CDR2 SVGAGI.

This chain uses TRBV20-1 with TRBJ2-1, with 9 bases fitting TRBD1. J lost 9 bases, V lost 4 bases, and 13 bases had no gene match. The CDR3 is made up of 15 amino acids. The germline CDR1 and CDR2 sequences are DFQATT and SNEGSKA (reference sequence). The CDR3 loop is CSAKAPRQGGGEQFF. The CDR3 DNA follows: TGCAGTGCTAAAGCTCCGAGACAGGGGGGTGGTGAGCAGTTCTTC.

Comments on this clonotype: An end of the junction differs from the germline gene, which may be a read error. The chain employs TRBV20-1 and TRBJ2-7; possibly TRBD2 for D (6 bases). Germline V gene lookup returns CDR1 DFQATT and CDR2 SNEGSKA (reference sequence). The CDR3 is 13 residues long. The CDR3 here is CRARGREYYELYF. The CDR3 DNA is TGCAGAGCTAGGGGACGGGAGTATTACGAGCTGTACTTC.

Concerning this clonotype: The CDR3 carries no conserved terminal phenylalanine or tryptophan, so it likely arises from a read error. The chain joins TRBV20-1 to TRBJ2-2, with a possible D match to TRBD2 (6 bases). CDR1 and CDR2 (germline): DFQATT, SNEGSKA (reference sequence). Trimming took 0 bases from V and 4 from J, leaving 15 bases between them. The CDR3 totals 16 residues. CDR3 DNA sequence: TGCAGTGCTAGAGATCCGCGGGAATTCGCCACCGGGGAGCTGTTTTGT. Translating it yields CSARDPREFATGELFC.

Concerning this clonotype itself: This may come from a read error, since a much larger clone is one base off. The genes are TRBV20-1 and TRBJ2-5; 8 bases align to TRBD1. After removal of 0 bases from V and 5 bases from J, the junction contained 14 bases not matched to a gene. CDR3 size: 17 residues. Per germline, CDR1 DFQATT and CDR2 SNEGSKA (reference sequence). CDR3 coding DNA: TGCAGTGCTAGAGATCTTTGGAGACAGGGGAGGCGGGAGACCCAGTACTTC. Translation gives CSARDLWRQGRRETQYF.

About this clonotype: Its ends do not fully match the called genes, so a read error is possible. V and J are TRBV5-6 and TRBJ2-6; D assignment may be TRBD1 or TRBD2 (6 bases each). The CDR3 is 16 residues long. Germline V gene lookup returns CDR1 SGHDT and CDR2 YYEEEE. CDR3 loop: CTSSGQRDSGANVLTF. The CDR3 bases are TGTACCAGTAGCGGACAGCGAGACTCTGGGGCCAACGTCCTGACTTTC.

In this sample, this clonotype turned up many times. The rearrangement joins TRBV6-6 to TRBJ1-5; D is unclear. The germline V gene has CDR1 MNHNY and CDR2 SVGAGI (reference sequence). The CDR3 extends over 12 amino acids. The V and J ends lost 6 bases and 3 bases respectively, with 6 bases between them. The CDR3 sequence is CASRKDNQPQHF. The DNA of the CDR3 is TGTGCCAGCAGGAAGGACAATCAGCCCCAGCATTTT.

As to this clonotype: Mismatch with germline at one junction end may stem from a read error. CDR3 coding DNA: TGCAGTGCTACTTTAGCGGTAGGGCCGGAGTCCGGGGAACTGTTTTTT. Its translation is CSATLAVGPESGELFF. The V call is TRBV20-1, the J call TRBJ2-2; D might be TRBD2 (6 bases). The germline CDR1 and CDR2 sequences are DFQATT and SNEGSKA (reference sequence). This CDR3 region has 16 residues.

This chain uses TRBV11-3 with TRBJ1-2; weak D call: TRBD1 (6 bases). V lost 10 bases and J 11 bases, leaving 26 bases between the germline ends. Germline V CDR1 and CDR2: SGHNT, YENEEA. The CDR3 has 14 amino acids. The CDR3 DNA sequence: TGTGCCAACGGGAATGAACGGGACAACTATAGTTACACCTTC. It encodes CANGNERDNYSYTF.

As for this clonotype: The junction and the germline gene differ at one end; a read error may be behind it. The J gene is TRBJ2-1, the V gene TRBV20-1; D is unclear. The CDR3 consists of 15 residues. CDR1 is DFQATT and CDR2 is SNEGSKA in the germline V gene (reference sequence). Here the CDR3 reads CTARDWLRSYNEQFF. The CDR3 DNA follows: TGCACTGCTAGAGATTGGTTGCGTTCCTACAATGAGCAGTTCTTC.

This clonotype was observed a handful of times. The V call is TRBV24-1, the J call TRBJ2-2; 11 bases are shared with TRBD1. The CDR3 is 16 residues long. The germline CDR1 and CDR2 sequences are KGHDR and SFDVKD. The V segment lost 5 bases and the J segment 4 bases; nucleotides outside the gene matches: 5. The CDR3 region is CATSGGQGASTGELFF. CDR3 nucleotide sequence: TGTGCCACCAGTGGCGGACAGGGGGCTAGCACCGGGGAGCTGTTTTTT.

The rearrangement joins TRBV5-6 to TRBJ2-7; weak D call: TRBD1 (6 bases). CDR1 SGHDT and CDR2 YYEEEE come from the germline V gene. The germline V and J ends were trimmed by 2 bases and 7 bases, with 16 bases remaining between them. This CDR3 is 14 amino acids long. The CDR3 protein is CASSFDRSLLEQYF. CDR3 bases: TGTGCCAGCAGCTTCGACAGGTCCCTTTTAGAGCAGTACTTC.